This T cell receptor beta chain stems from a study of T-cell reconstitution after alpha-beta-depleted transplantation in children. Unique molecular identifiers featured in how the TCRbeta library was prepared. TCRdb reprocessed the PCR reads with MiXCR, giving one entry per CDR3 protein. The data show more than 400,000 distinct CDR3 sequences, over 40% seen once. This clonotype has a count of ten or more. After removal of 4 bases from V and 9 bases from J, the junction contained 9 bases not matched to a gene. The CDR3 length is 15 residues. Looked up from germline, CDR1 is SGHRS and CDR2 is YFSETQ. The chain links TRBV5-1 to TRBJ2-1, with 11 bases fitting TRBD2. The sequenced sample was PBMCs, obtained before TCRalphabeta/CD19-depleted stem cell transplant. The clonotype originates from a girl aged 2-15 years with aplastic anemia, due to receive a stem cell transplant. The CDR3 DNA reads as TGCGCCAGCAGCCGCCTAGCGGGAGGAGGTACTGAGCAGTTCTTC. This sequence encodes CASSRLAGGGTEQFF.